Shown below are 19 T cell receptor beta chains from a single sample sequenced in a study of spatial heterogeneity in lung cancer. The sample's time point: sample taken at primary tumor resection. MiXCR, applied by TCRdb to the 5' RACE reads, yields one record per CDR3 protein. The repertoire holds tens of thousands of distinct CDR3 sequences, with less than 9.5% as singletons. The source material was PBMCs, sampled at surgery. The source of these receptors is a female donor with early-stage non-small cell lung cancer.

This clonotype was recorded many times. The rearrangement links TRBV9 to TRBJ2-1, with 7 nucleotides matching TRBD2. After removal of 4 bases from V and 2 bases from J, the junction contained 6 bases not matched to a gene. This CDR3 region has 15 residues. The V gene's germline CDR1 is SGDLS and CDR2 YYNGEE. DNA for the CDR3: TGTGCCAGCAGCCCCAGCGGGATTACCTACAATGAGCAGTTCTTC. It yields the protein CASSPSGITYNEQFF.

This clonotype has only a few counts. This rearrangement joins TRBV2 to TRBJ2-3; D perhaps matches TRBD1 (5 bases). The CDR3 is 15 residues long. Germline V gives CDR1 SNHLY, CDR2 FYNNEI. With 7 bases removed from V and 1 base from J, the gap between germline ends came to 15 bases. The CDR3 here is CASTRQLRGTDTQYF. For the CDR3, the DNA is TGTGCCAGCACTAGACAGCTCAGGGGCACAGATACGCAGTATTTT. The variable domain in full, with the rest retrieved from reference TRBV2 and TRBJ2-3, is EPEVTQTPSHQVTQMGQEVILRCVPISNHLYFYWYRQILGQKVEFLVSFYNNEISEKSEIFDDQFSVERPDGSNFTLKIRSTKLEDSAMYFCASTRQLRGTDTQYFGPGTRLTVL.

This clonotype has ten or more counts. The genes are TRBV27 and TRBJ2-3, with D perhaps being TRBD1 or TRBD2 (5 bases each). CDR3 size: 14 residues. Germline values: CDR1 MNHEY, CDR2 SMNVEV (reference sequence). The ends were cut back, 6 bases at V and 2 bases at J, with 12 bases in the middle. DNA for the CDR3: TGTGCCAGCAGGAGGGACGGAATCACAGATACGCAGTATTTT. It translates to CASRRDGITDTQYF.

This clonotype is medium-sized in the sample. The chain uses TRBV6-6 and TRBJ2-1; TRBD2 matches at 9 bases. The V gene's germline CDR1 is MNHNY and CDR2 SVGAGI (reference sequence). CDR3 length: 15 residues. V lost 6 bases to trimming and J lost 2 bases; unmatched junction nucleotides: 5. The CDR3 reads CASRYPSGTYNEQFF. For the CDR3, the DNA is TGTGCCAGCAGGTACCCTAGCGGGACCTACAATGAGCAGTTCTTC.

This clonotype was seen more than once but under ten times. The CDR3 DNA is TGTGCCAGCAGCCAAGATAGGCAGACCCAGTACTTC. It yields the protein CASSQDRQTQYF. The genes are TRBV3-1 and TRBJ2-5; the D is unclear. The germline V and J ends were trimmed by 0 bases and 6 bases, with 5 bases remaining between them. CDR1 is LGHDT and CDR2 is YNNKEL in the germline V gene (reference sequence). The CDR3 is 12 residues long.

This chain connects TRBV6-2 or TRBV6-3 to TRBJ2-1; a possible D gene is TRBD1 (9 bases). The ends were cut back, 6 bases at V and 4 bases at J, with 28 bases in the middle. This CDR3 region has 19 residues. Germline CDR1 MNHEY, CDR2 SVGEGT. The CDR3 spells CASRRPQGAVIAGYNEQFF. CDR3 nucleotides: TGTGCCAGCAGACGCCCACAGGGGGCGGTGATAGCGGGGTACAATGAGCAGTTCTTC.

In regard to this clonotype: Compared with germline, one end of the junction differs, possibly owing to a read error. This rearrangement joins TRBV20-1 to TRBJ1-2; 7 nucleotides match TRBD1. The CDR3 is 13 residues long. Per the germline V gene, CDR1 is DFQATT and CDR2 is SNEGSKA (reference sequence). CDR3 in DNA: TGCAGTGCTGACCGGGACAGCATATATGACTACACCTTC. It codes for CSADRDSIYDYTF.

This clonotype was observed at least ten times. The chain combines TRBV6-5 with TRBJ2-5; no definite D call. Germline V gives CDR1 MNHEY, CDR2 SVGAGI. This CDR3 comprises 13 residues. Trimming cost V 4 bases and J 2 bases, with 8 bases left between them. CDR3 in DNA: TGTGCCAGCAGTTCATTAGGACAAGAGACCCAGTACTTC. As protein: CASSSLGQETQYF.

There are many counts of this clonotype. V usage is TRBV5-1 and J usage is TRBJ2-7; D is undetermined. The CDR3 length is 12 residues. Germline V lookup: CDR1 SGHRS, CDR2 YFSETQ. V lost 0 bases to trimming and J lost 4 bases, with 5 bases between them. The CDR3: CASSLDKYEQYF. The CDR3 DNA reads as TGCGCCAGCAGCTTGGACAAGTACGAGCAGTACTTC.

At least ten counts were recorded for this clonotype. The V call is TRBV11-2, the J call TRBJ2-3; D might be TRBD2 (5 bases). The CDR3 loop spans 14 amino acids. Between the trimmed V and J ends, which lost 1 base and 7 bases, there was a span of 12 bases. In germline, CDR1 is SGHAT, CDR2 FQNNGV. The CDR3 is CASSLGTPIHTQYF. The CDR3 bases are TGTGCCAGCAGCTTAGGGACTCCTATCCATACGCAGTATTTT.

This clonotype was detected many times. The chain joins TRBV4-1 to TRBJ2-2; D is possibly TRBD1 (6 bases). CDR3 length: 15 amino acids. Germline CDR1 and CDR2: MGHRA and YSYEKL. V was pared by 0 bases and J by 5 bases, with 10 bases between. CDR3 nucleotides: TGCGCCAGCAGCCAAGAGACAGGATATACCGGGGAGCTGTTTTTT. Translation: CASSQETGYTGELFF.

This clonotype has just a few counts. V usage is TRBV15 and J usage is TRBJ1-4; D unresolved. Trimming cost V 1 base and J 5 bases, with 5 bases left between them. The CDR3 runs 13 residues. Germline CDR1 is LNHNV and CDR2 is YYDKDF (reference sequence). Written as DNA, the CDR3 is TGTGCCACCAGCAGAGCGGGAAATGAAAAACTGTTTTTT. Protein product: CATSRAGNEKLFF.

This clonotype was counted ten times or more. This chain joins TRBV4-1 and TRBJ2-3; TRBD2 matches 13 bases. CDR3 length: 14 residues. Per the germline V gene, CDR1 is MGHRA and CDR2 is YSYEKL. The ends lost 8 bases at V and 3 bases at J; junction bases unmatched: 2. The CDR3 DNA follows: TGCGCCAGCCAACTAGCGGGGGGGACAGATACGCAGTATTTT. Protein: CASQLAGGTDTQYF.

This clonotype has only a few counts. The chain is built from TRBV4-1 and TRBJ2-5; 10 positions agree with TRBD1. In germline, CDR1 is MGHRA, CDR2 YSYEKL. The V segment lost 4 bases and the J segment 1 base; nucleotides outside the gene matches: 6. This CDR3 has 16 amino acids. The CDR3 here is CASSPPGQGFQETQYF. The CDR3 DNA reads TGCGCCAGCAGCCCTCCGGGACAGGGGTTCCAAGAGACCCAGTACTTC.

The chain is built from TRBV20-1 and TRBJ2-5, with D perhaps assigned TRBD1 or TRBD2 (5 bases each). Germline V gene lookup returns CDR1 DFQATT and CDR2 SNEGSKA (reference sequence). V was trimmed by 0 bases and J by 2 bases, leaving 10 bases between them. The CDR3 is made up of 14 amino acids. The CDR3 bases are TGCAGTGCTAGAGATCAAGAGGGGCAAGAGACCCAGTACTTC. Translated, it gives CSARDQEGQETQYF.

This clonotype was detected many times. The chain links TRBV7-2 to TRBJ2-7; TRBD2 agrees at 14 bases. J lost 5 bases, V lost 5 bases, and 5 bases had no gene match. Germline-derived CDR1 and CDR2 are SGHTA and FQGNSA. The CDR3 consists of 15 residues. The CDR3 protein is CASSLRTSGRNEQYF. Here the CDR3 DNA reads TGTGCCAGCAGCCTCCGGACTAGCGGGAGGAACGAGCAGTACTTC. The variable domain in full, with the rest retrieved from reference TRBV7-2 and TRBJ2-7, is GAGVSQSPSNKVTEKGKDVELRCDPISGHTALYWYRQSLGQGLEFLIYFQGNSAPDKSGLPSDRFSAERTGGSVSTLTIQRTQQEDSAVYLCASSLRTSGRNEQYFGPGTRLTVT.

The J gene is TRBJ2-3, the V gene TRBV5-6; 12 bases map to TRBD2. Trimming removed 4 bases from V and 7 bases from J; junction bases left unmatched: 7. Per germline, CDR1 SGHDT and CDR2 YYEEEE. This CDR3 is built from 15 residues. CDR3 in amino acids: CASSRATSGRYTQYF. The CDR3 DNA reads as TGTGCCAGCAGCCGAGCGACTAGCGGGAGATATACGCAGTATTTT. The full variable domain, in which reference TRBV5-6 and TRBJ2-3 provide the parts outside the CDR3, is DAGVTQSPTHLIKTRGQQVTLRCSPKSGHDTVSWYQQALGQGPQFIFQYYEEEERQRGNFPDRFSGHQFPNYSSELNVNALLLGDSALYLCASSRATSGRYTQYFGPGTRLTVL.

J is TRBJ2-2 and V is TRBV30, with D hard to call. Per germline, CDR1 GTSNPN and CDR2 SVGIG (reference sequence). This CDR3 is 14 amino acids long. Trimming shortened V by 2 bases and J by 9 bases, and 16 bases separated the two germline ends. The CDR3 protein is CAWSRIGPRRELFF. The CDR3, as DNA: TGTGCCTGGAGTCGGATTGGGCCCCGCCGGGAGCTGTTTTTT.

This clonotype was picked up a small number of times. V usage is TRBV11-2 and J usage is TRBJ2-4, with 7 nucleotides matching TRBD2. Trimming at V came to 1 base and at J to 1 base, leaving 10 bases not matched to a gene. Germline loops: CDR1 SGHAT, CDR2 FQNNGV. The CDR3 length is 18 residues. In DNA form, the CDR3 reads TGTGCCAGCAGCTTAGGCCCTCGGGTGCGGGGGGCCAAAAACATTCAGTACTTC. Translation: CASSLGPRVRGAKNIQYF.